This T cell receptor (beta chain) was observed in a study of early T cells in non-severe SARS-CoV-2 infection. Study-level background: With bulk RNA from unsorted whole blood as input, sequencing yielded unpaired chains.

Comment on this clonotype: The target antigen is unknown.

Attachment of unique molecular identifiers to individual cDNA molecules was performed. TCRdb itself ran the 5' RACE reads through MiXCR, one entry per CDR3 protein. The data hold under 85,000 distinct CDR3 sequences, with roughly 14% observed a single time. Points from the study as a whole: VDJdb matching, biased toward anti-spike CD8 responses, missed private and CD4 specificities.

V gave up 2 bases and J gave up 4 bases; unmatched junction bases: 5. The germline V gene encodes CDR1 MDHEN and CDR2 SYDVKM. The CDR3 has 15 residues. The receptor's source is an adult who was a healthcare worker with PCR-confirmed SARS-CoV-2 infection or an uninfected control (not recorded which). The rearrangement joins TRBV28 to TRBJ2-1; 7 bases fit TRBD2. The source material was whole blood, sampled at baseline. CDR3 nucleotide sequence: TGTGCCAGCAGTTTAGAGGGGACTACTTACAATGAGCAGTTCTTC. As protein: CASSLEGTTYNEQFF. Variable domain in full (rest from reference TRBV28 and TRBJ2-1): DVKVTQSSRYLVKRTGEKVFLECVQDMDHENMFWYRQDPGLGLRLIYFSYDVKMKEKGDIPEGYSVSREKKERFSLILESASTNQTSMYLCASSLEGTTYNEQFFGPGTRLTVL.